Listed below are T cell receptor beta chains from one sample, sequenced in a study of control samples from healthy donors and cancer patients. Here immunoSEQ multiplex PCR was the method, and the copy in TCRdb shows in-frame clones only, minus some. The data contain roughly 180,000 clones, 85% to 95% of them singletons. Sequenced sample: blood. The receptors here all came from a woman aged 18-29 years in good health. Each CDR3 is given with its conserved first and last residue. Fields, in order: clone size, V gene, J gene, D gene, CDR3 DNA, CDR3 protein. A D gene is named only where the DNA matches it firmly. Clone size is not always given. Where it is, it says once, few, many or a class for expanded clones.

>NA|TRBV9|TRBJ2-7|TRBD1
TGTGCCAGCAGCCCGCTGACAGGGTCCTACGAGCAGTACTTC
CASSPLTGSYEQYF
>NA|TRBV6-5|TRBJ2-1|TRBD2
TGTGCCAGCAGAGGACTAGCGGGGGGTAATGAGCAGTTCTTC
CASRGLAGGNEQFF
>NA|TRBV13|TRBJ1-3|NA
TGTGCCAGCAGCTTAGTCACAGGGAGTTCTGGAAACACCATATATTTT
CASSLVTGSSGNTIYF
>few|TRBV6-2/TRBV6-3|TRBJ2-7|NA
TGTGCCAGCAGTTACTCCGGGGGTTTCCTTTACGAGCAGTACTTC
CASSYSGGFLYEQYF
>NA|TRBV15|TRBJ1-2|TRBD1
TGTGCCACCAGCACCCCCAGGGGGGGAGGCTACACCTTC
CATSTPRGGGYTF
>NA|TRBV5-1|TRBJ2-3|NA
TGCGCCAGCAGCTTGGAGAGAGATACGCAGTATTTT
CASSLERDTQYF
>NA|TRBV6-6|TRBJ1-1|NA
TGTGCCAGCAGTTACGGAATCGGCGAAGCTTTCTTT
CASSYGIGEAFF
>NA|TRBV10-3|TRBJ1-1|TRBD1
TGTGCCATCAGTGGGGGACAGACAGAAGCTTTCTTT
CAISGGQTEAFF
>once|TRBV6-6|TRBJ1-5|NA
TGTGCCAGCAGCGGGACTGCCCAGCATTTT
CASSGTAQHF
>once|TRBV2|TRBJ2-1|TRBD2
TGTGCCAGCAGTGTGAGTAGCGGGAGCGTCAATGAGCAGTTCTTC
CASSVSSGSVNEQFF
>NA|TRBV19|TRBJ2-7|NA
TGTGCCAGTAGTACAGGGCACGGGCCCTACGAGCAGTACTTC
CASSTGHGPYEQYF
>once|TRBV9|TRBJ1-1|NA
TGTGCCAGCAGCGTTCCAGGTCGCAGAGAAGCTTTCTTT
CASSVPGRREAFF
>NA|TRBV7-2|TRBJ2-7|NA
TGTGCCAGCAGCTTAGATCGTGGCCCGAGCGGCTACGAGCAGTACTTC
CASSLDRGPSGYEQYF
>NA|TRBV9|TRBJ1-1|NA
TGTGCCAGCAGCGTAGACGGGGTTAGGAACACTGAAGCTTTCTTT
CASSVDGVRNTEAFF
>once|TRBV6-1|TRBJ1-6|NA
TGTGCCAGCAGTGATGAACGGGGCTACTCACCCCTCCACTTT
CASSDERGYSPLHF
>NA|TRBV7-9|TRBJ2-7|TRBD1
TGTGCCAGCAGCCCAGGGACAGGGGGTGGCGAGCAGTACTTC
CASSPGTGGGEQYF
>few|TRBV18|TRBJ2-7|NA
TGTGCCAGCTCACTTGCCGGGACCTACGAGCAGTACTTC
CASSLAGTYEQYF
>NA|TRBV9|TRBJ1-2|NA
TGTGCCAGCAGCCCCCCGGTTGGACGGGCGCTGGGGGGCTACACCTTC
CASSPPVGRALGGYTF
>NA|TRBV28|TRBJ1-5|NA
TGTGCCAGCAGTTTCAAGAACTACGATCAGCCCCAGCATTTT
CASSFKNYDQPQHF
>NA|TRBV9|TRBJ2-2|NA
TGTGCCAGCAGCGTGTCGAGGGGATTTTCCGGGGAGCTGTTTTTT
CASSVSRGFSGELFF
>NA|TRBV5-4|TRBJ2-7|TRBD1
TGTGCCAGCAGACCAGGGGTAGACAGGGGGCAATACGAGCAGTACTTC
CASRPGVDRGQYEQYF
>NA|TRBV5-1|TRBJ2-7|TRBD1
TGCGCCAGCAGCTTAGGACAGGGGGCCTACGAGCAGTACTTC
CASSLGQGAYEQYF
>NA|TRBV18|TRBJ2-1|NA
TGTGCCAGCGCCGCCGCGGAGTATGAGCAGTTCTTC
CASAAAEYEQFF
>once|TRBV19|TRBJ1-3|NA
TGTGCCAGTACAGGGTCGATTTCCTCTGGAAACACCATATATTTT
CASTGSISSGNTIYF
>NA|TRBV15|TRBJ2-7|TRBD1
TGTGCCACCAGCATTGTCCGGGACAGGGTAATAGACGAGCAGTACTTC
CATSIVRDRVIDEQYF
>NA|TRBV6-6|TRBJ1-1|TRBD1
TGTGCCAGCAGCGGACAGGGCACTGAAGCTTTCTTT
CASSGQGTEAFF
>NA|TRBV24-1|TRBJ2-1|NA
TGTGCCACCAGTGTGTACAATGAGCAGTTCTTC
CATSVYNEQFF
>NA|TRBV7-9|TRBJ2-3|TRBD2
TGTGCCAGCAGCTTAACTAGCGGGGGCACAGATACGCAGTATTTT
CASSLTSGGTDTQYF
>NA|TRBV7-8|TRBJ2-5|NA
TGTGCCAGCAGCTTAAATTCCGGGATACCGGAGACCCAGTACTTC
CASSLNSGIPETQYF
>NA|TRBV19|TRBJ1-1|TRBD1
TGTGCCAGTAGCAGGACAGGGAAGGCTTTCTTT
CASSRTGKAFF
>NA|TRBV7-7|TRBJ2-1|TRBD1
TGTGCTAGCAGCGTTGGACAGGGTAGGGATGAGCAGTTCTTC
CASSVGQGRDEQFF
>NA|TRBV7-9|TRBJ1-6|NA
TGTGCCAGCAGCCCAAATAATTCACCCCTCCACTTT
CASSPNNSPLHF
>NA|TRBV28|TRBJ1-2|NA
TGTGCCAGCAGTTTATCTGGTGGAGATAACTACACCTTC
CASSLSGGDNYTF
>NA|TRBV27|TRBJ1-1|TRBD1
TGTGCCAGCAGCTCCAGGGGGCACACTGAAGCTTTCTTT
CASSSRGHTEAFF
>NA|TRBV5-8|TRBJ1-4|NA
TGTGCCAGCAGCTTGGTAGGGAATGAAAAACTGTTTTTT
CASSLVGNEKLFF
>NA|TRBV25-1|TRBJ2-3|NA
TGTGCCAGCAGTGAACCCCGCCGCACAGATACGCAGTATTTT
CASSEPRRTDTQYF
>NA|TRBV9|TRBJ1-5|TRBD1
TGTGCCAGCAACACGGGACAGCACAATCAGCCCCAGCATTTT
CASNTGQHNQPQHF
>NA|TRBV4-2|TRBJ2-2|TRBD2
TGTGCCAGCAGCCCGGGGGGGACGGCGGTGAACACCGGGGAGCTGTTTTTT
CASSPGGTAVNTGELFF
>NA|TRBV5-6|TRBJ2-7|NA
TGTGCCAGCAGCATGGACACCCCCTACGAGCAGTACTTC
CASSMDTPYEQYF
>NA|TRBV4-2|TRBJ1-2|NA
TGTGCCAGCAGCCAAGAAGAGGGCTCGATCTATGGCTACACCTTC
CASSQEEGSIYGYTF
>NA|TRBV6-6|TRBJ2-1|TRBD1
TGTGCCAGCAGGCCAGGGGGCGCCCCCTACAATGAGCAGTTCTTC
CASRPGGAPYNEQFF
>NA|TRBV7-9|TRBJ2-7|TRBD2
TGTGCCAGCAGCCTCGGGACTAGCGTTACCTACGAGCAGTACTTC
CASSLGTSVTYEQYF
>NA|TRBV3-1/TRBV3-2|TRBJ1-4|NA
TGTGCCAGCAGCCAAGATAAAAAGAGGGATGGTGAAAAACTGTTTTTT
CASSQDKKRDGEKLFF
>NA|TRBV6-2/TRBV6-3|TRBJ1-2|NA
TGTGCCAGCAGTTACGGGGGCAATGCGGATTATGGCTACACCTTC
CASSYGGNADYGYTF
>NA|TRBV7-9|TRBJ2-5|TRBD1
TGTGCCAGCAGCTTGACAGGGGGCCAAGAGACCCAGTACTTC
CASSLTGGQETQYF
>NA|TRBV6-6|TRBJ1-1|NA
TGTGCCAGCAGCCTATCCTCCCAAGCTTTCTTT
CASSLSSQAFF
>few|TRBV7-7|TRBJ1-6|NA
TGTGCTAGCAGCCTCACAATGGGAGGGGGTTCACCCCTCCACTTT
CASSLTMGGGSPLHF
>NA|TRBV11-1|TRBJ1-2|NA
TGTGCCAGCAGTGAAGGTCCATGGGACGCAGGTGGCTACACCTTC
CASSEGPWDAGGYTF
>NA|TRBV12-3/TRBV12-4|TRBJ1-2|NA
TGTGCCAGCAGTTTAGAGGGGTACATTGGCTACACCTTC
CASSLEGYIGYTF
>once|TRBV12-5|TRBJ2-5|NA
TGTGCTAGTGGTCTAATCCGGGCCTCGGGACAAGAGACCCAGTACTTC
CASGLIRASGQETQYF
>NA|TRBV4-2|TRBJ1-5|NA
TGTGCCAGCAGCCAAGATCCCCGCAGGGTGGGCCAGCCCCAGCATTTT
CASSQDPRRVGQPQHF
>NA|TRBV11-1|TRBJ2-1|NA
TGTGCCAGCAGCTTATTCCAGGATGAGCAGTTCTTC
CASSLFQDEQFF